Listed below are T cell receptor beta chains from one sample, sequenced in a study of early T cells in non-severe SARS-CoV-2 infection. From the 5' RACE reads, TCRdb called clonotypes with MiXCR, one entry per CDR3 protein. The table records tens of thousands of distinct CDR3 sequences, more than 4.5% of them present only once. What was sequenced was whole blood. These receptors were taken from an adult who was a healthcare worker with PCR-confirmed SARS-CoV-2 infection or an uninfected control (not recorded which). The CDR3 runs from the conserved cysteine through the conserved F or W. The D gene is left open where the match is weak. A row's size may be missing; if present it is once, few, many or a size class.

j_gene: TRBJ2-5
d_gene: TRBD1
v_gene: TRBV12-3/TRBV12-4
abundance: few
CDR3nt: TGTGCCAGCAGTTCCCCGGACAGGGGACTGGGAGAGACCCAGTACTTC
CDR3aa: CASSSPDRGLGETQYF

j_gene: TRBJ1-2
d_gene: -
v_gene: TRBV5-1
abundance: many
CDR3nt: TGCGCCAGCAGCACGCAGCCTAATCCTAACTATGGCTACACCTTC
CDR3aa: CASSTQPNPNYGYTF

j_gene: TRBJ2-3
d_gene: -
v_gene: TRBV19
abundance: few
CDR3nt: TGTGCCAGTAGCTTCAATCTTCGCACAGATACGCAGTATTTT
CDR3aa: CASSFNLRTDTQYF

j_gene: TRBJ2-7
d_gene: -
v_gene: TRBV2
abundance: many
CDR3nt: TGTGCCAGCAGTGGGGGCAGGGGCGCCTACGAGCAGTACTTC
CDR3aa: CASSGGRGAYEQYF

j_gene: TRBJ2-3
d_gene: -
v_gene: TRBV20-1
abundance: many
CDR3nt: TGCAGTGCTAGAGATGTTAAGGAAATCTCGCGCACAGATACGCAGTATTTT
CDR3aa: CSARDVKEISRTDTQYF

j_gene: TRBJ2-7
d_gene: TRBD2
v_gene: TRBV7-3
abundance: many
CDR3nt: TGTGCCAGCAGCATAACCGGGACTAGCGGGAGCGAGCAGTACTTC
CDR3aa: CASSITGTSGSEQYF

j_gene: TRBJ2-5
d_gene: TRBD2
v_gene: TRBV6-5
abundance: -
CDR3nt: TGTGCCAGCAGTCTTCGACTAGCCCAAGAGACCCAGTACTTC
CDR3aa: CASSLRLAQETQYF

j_gene: TRBJ2-5
d_gene: TRBD2
v_gene: TRBV28
abundance: many
CDR3nt: TGTGCCAGCAGTGCCGGACTAGCGGGAGGAGAGACCCAGTACTTC
CDR3aa: CASSAGLAGGETQYF

j_gene: TRBJ1-2
d_gene: TRBD1
v_gene: TRBV5-6
abundance: many
CDR3nt: TGTGCCAGCAGGTACAGGGGGCCGCCCTATGGCTACACCTTC
CDR3aa: CASRYRGPPYGYTF

j_gene: TRBJ2-3
d_gene: TRBD2
v_gene: TRBV11-1
abundance: medium-sized
CDR3nt: TGTGCCAGCCGGTCCCAGACTAGCGGCACAGATACGCAGTATTTT
CDR3aa: CASRSQTSGTDTQYF

j_gene: TRBJ2-7
d_gene: -
v_gene: TRBV18
abundance: -
CDR3nt: TGTGCCAGCTCACCTCTGGGGGGCGAGCAGTACTTC
CDR3aa: CASSPLGGEQYF

j_gene: TRBJ1-5
d_gene: -
v_gene: TRBV24-1
abundance: few
CDR3nt: TGTGCCACCTCCAAGGGCAATCAGCCCCAGCATTTT
CDR3aa: CATSKGNQPQHF

j_gene: TRBJ2-7
d_gene: -
v_gene: TRBV7-9
abundance: many
CDR3nt: TGTGCCAGCAGCTTAGCGGGAGTTTTTTACGAGCAGTACTTC
CDR3aa: CASSLAGVFYEQYF

j_gene: TRBJ1-1
d_gene: -
v_gene: TRBV5-6
abundance: many
CDR3nt: TGTGCCAGCGGTGGATCTGAAGCTTTCTTT
CDR3aa: CASGGSEAFF

j_gene: TRBJ1-4
d_gene: -
v_gene: TRBV20-1
abundance: -
CDR3nt: TGCAGTGCTTACAGGGTTGAGTATGAAAAACTGTTTTTT
CDR3aa: CSAYRVEYEKLFF

j_gene: TRBJ2-6
d_gene: -
v_gene: TRBV7-8
abundance: many
CDR3nt: TGTGCCAGCAGCGCCCATAACTCTGGGGCCAACGTCCTGACTTTC
CDR3aa: CASSAHNSGANVLTF

j_gene: TRBJ1-4
d_gene: TRBD1
v_gene: TRBV7-9
abundance: few
CDR3nt: TGTGCCAGCAGCTTAGTAAATGGAGGGACAGCTAATGAAAAACTGTTTTTT
CDR3aa: CASSLVNGGTANEKLFF

j_gene: TRBJ2-1
d_gene: -
v_gene: TRBV7-9
abundance: many
CDR3nt: TGTGCCAGCAGCTTATTTGAAGTAGTTTCCTACAATGAGCAGTTCTTC
CDR3aa: CASSLFEVVSYNEQFF

j_gene: TRBJ2-7
d_gene: TRBD1
v_gene: TRBV28
abundance: -
CDR3nt: TGTGCCAGCAGTTTACAGGGGGCCTCCTACGAGCAGTACTTC
CDR3aa: CASSLQGASYEQYF

j_gene: TRBJ2-5
d_gene: TRBD2
v_gene: TRBV20-1
abundance: many
CDR3nt: TGCAGTGCTTGGGGAGGTAGCGGGGCGGAGACCCAGTACTTC
CDR3aa: CSAWGGSGAETQYF

j_gene: TRBJ2-5
d_gene: -
v_gene: TRBV20-1
abundance: many
CDR3nt: TGCAGTGCTAGACGGGGACTCCAAGAGACCCAGTACTTC
CDR3aa: CSARRGLQETQYF

j_gene: TRBJ2-2
d_gene: TRBD1
v_gene: TRBV2
abundance: many
CDR3nt: TGTGCCAGCAGTGAACGTGGGACAGGGTCCACCGGGGAGCTGTTTTTT
CDR3aa: CASSERGTGSTGELFF

j_gene: TRBJ2-1
d_gene: -
v_gene: TRBV3-1
abundance: many
CDR3nt: TGTGCCAGCAGCCAGGGATCCGGGAACTCCTACAATGAGCAGTTCTTC
CDR3aa: CASSQGSGNSYNEQFF

j_gene: TRBJ1-2
d_gene: -
v_gene: TRBV28
abundance: many
CDR3nt: TGTGCCAGCAGTTTATCGGAGGGGCTTATAGGAGGCTACACCTTC
CDR3aa: CASSLSEGLIGGYTF

j_gene: TRBJ1-1
d_gene: TRBD1
v_gene: TRBV6-1
abundance: -
CDR3nt: TGTGCCAGCAGTGAAGCGGACAGGGGGCAAATCACTGAAGCTTTCTTT
CDR3aa: CASSEADRGQITEAFF

j_gene: TRBJ1-2
d_gene: TRBD1
v_gene: TRBV7-8
abundance: -
CDR3nt: TGTGCCAGCAGCTCGCCGGGACAGGGGCAGTATGGCTACACCTTC
CDR3aa: CASSSPGQGQYGYTF

j_gene: TRBJ2-3
d_gene: -
v_gene: TRBV20-1
abundance: many
CDR3nt: TGCAGTGCTACCTGGGAAGATACGCAGTATTTT
CDR3aa: CSATWEDTQYF

j_gene: TRBJ1-1
d_gene: -
v_gene: TRBV6-6
abundance: many
CDR3nt: TGTGCCAGCAGTTACCCCCGGGACCCGCGGGGAGCTTTCTTT
CDR3aa: CASSYPRDPRGAFF

j_gene: TRBJ1-2
d_gene: TRBD1
v_gene: TRBV28
abundance: many
CDR3nt: TGTGCCAGCATCCGGGACAGGGCTAACTATGGCTACACCTTC
CDR3aa: CASIRDRANYGYTF

j_gene: TRBJ2-2
d_gene: -
v_gene: TRBV7-9
abundance: few
CDR3nt: TGTGCCAGCAGCTCCCAGACCTATCCCGGGGAGCTGTTTTTT
CDR3aa: CASSSQTYPGELFF

j_gene: TRBJ1-6
d_gene: -
v_gene: TRBV5-1
abundance: many
CDR3nt: TGCGCCAGCAGCTTGGAAGGGACGGGAGGATCACCCCTCCACTTT
CDR3aa: CASSLEGTGGSPLHF

j_gene: TRBJ2-2
d_gene: -
v_gene: TRBV7-6
abundance: many
CDR3nt: TGTGCCAGCAGCACACAACCAGAAACGAACACCGGGGAGCTGTTTTTT
CDR3aa: CASSTQPETNTGELFF

j_gene: TRBJ2-1
d_gene: -
v_gene: TRBV20-1
abundance: few
CDR3nt: TGCAGTGCTAGAGTCTTCGGTACACGGGAGCGCTACAATGAGCAGTTCTTC
CDR3aa: CSARVFGTRERYNEQFF

j_gene: TRBJ2-2
d_gene: -
v_gene: TRBV29-1
abundance: many
CDR3nt: TGCAGCGTGGCCGGACGGATGAACACCGGGGAGCTGTTTTTT
CDR3aa: CSVAGRMNTGELFF

j_gene: TRBJ1-4
d_gene: -
v_gene: TRBV24-1
abundance: many
CDR3nt: TGTGCCACCAGTGATTTTGACAGCATTTCAACTAATGAAAAACTGTTTTTT
CDR3aa: CATSDFDSISTNEKLFF

j_gene: TRBJ2-3
d_gene: -
v_gene: TRBV7-3
abundance: few
CDR3nt: TGTGCCAGCAGCTTTGAGGGAGATACGCAGTATTTT
CDR3aa: CASSFEGDTQYF

j_gene: TRBJ1-5
d_gene: TRBD1
v_gene: TRBV20-1
abundance: -
CDR3nt: TGCAGTGCCTGGGGGGCAGGGGGCATTCAGCCCCAGCATTTT
CDR3aa: CSAWGAGGIQPQHF

j_gene: TRBJ2-5
d_gene: TRBD1
v_gene: TRBV13
abundance: few
CDR3nt: TGTGCCAGCAGCAATACAGGGGCTCTACAAGAGACCCAGTACTTC
CDR3aa: CASSNTGALQETQYF

j_gene: TRBJ1-5
d_gene: -
v_gene: TRBV7-9
abundance: many
CDR3nt: TGTGCCAGCAGCCTCCAGGCGAGCAATCAGCCCCAGCATTTT
CDR3aa: CASSLQASNQPQHF

j_gene: TRBJ2-5
d_gene: TRBD1
v_gene: TRBV29-1
abundance: many
CDR3nt: TGCAGCGTAGGGACAGGGGGCGCAAAGACCCAGTACTTC
CDR3aa: CSVGTGGAKTQYF

j_gene: TRBJ1-5
d_gene: -
v_gene: TRBV19
abundance: many
CDR3nt: TGTGCCAGTAGTAGGTCGGAGAATCAGCCCCAGCATTTT
CDR3aa: CASSRSENQPQHF

j_gene: TRBJ1-1
d_gene: -
v_gene: TRBV7-2
abundance: -
CDR3nt: TGTGCCAGCGGGGTTATGAACACTGAAGCTTTCTTT
CDR3aa: CASGVMNTEAFF

j_gene: TRBJ1-4
d_gene: -
v_gene: TRBV20-1
abundance: many
CDR3nt: TGCAGTGCTAGAGGAGAAGTGGATGAAAAACTGTTTTTT
CDR3aa: CSARGEVDEKLFF

j_gene: TRBJ1-3
d_gene: -
v_gene: TRBV4-1
abundance: few
CDR3nt: TGCGCCAGCAGCCAAGATCTTACAGGACATAGCATGACCAGCTCTGGAAACACCATATATTTT
CDR3aa: CASSQDLTGHSMTSSGNTIYF

j_gene: TRBJ2-3
d_gene: -
v_gene: TRBV12-3/TRBV12-4
abundance: many
CDR3nt: TGTGCCAGCAGTTTAGCGGGGGTGAGCACAGATACGCAGTATTTT
CDR3aa: CASSLAGVSTDTQYF

j_gene: TRBJ2-7
d_gene: TRBD1
v_gene: TRBV20-1
abundance: few
CDR3nt: TGCAGTGCGGCGAGGGGGCGCGAGCAGTACTTC
CDR3aa: CSAARGREQYF

j_gene: TRBJ2-2
d_gene: -
v_gene: TRBV4-1
abundance: many
CDR3nt: TGCGCCAGCAGCCAAGATAGAGGCGGTAGCACGAACACCGGGGAGCTGTTTTTT
CDR3aa: CASSQDRGGSTNTGELFF

j_gene: TRBJ1-2
d_gene: TRBD1
v_gene: TRBV6-6
abundance: few
CDR3nt: TGTGCCAGCAGTTACGGGGACAGGGTCTATGGCTACACCTTC
CDR3aa: CASSYGDRVYGYTF

j_gene: TRBJ2-1
d_gene: -
v_gene: TRBV6-1
abundance: -
CDR3nt: TGTGCCAGCAGTTCGTTGAGCTCCTACAATGAGCAGTTCTTC
CDR3aa: CASSSLSSYNEQFF

j_gene: TRBJ1-2
d_gene: -
v_gene: TRBV28
abundance: many
CDR3nt: TGTGCCAGCACAAACAGATACTATGGCTACACCTTC
CDR3aa: CASTNRYYGYTF

j_gene: TRBJ2-5
d_gene: TRBD2
v_gene: TRBV11-2
abundance: many
CDR3nt: TGTGCCAGCAGCCGCTCCATCGGACTAGCGGGGGAGGCCCCGAACTTC
CDR3aa: CASSRSIGLAGEAPNF

j_gene: TRBJ1-1
d_gene: -
v_gene: TRBV28
abundance: many
CDR3nt: TGTGCCAGCAGTTTATTCTCAGGGCCGAACACTGAAGCTTTCTTT
CDR3aa: CASSLFSGPNTEAFF

j_gene: TRBJ2-5
d_gene: TRBD1
v_gene: TRBV29-1
abundance: many
CDR3nt: TGCAGCACCCGGACAGGGATAGAGACCCAGTACTTC
CDR3aa: CSTRTGIETQYF